This TCR beta chain was recovered during a study of patients and donors after allogeneic stem cell transplantation. MiXCR, run by TCRdb on the RT-PCR reads, gives a single entry per CDR3 protein. The sample yields roughly 960,000 distinct CDR3 sequences, more than 15% seen once. Germline assignment: CDR1 LGHNA and CDR2 YSLEER. The CDR3 runs 16 residues. Trimming cost V 1 base and J 2 bases, with 14 bases left between them. Sequenced input: blood, either unsorted or a sorted T cell fraction (not recorded which). The receptor was derived from a human donor who was either an allogeneic HSCT recipient or a stem cell or donor lymphocyte infusion donor (not recorded which). It is not recorded whose cells these are; they may come from a transplant donor. This chain joins TRBV4-3 and TRBJ1-1, with a possible D match to TRBD1 (5 bases). The CDR3 reads CASSQGVGASNTEAFF. The CDR3 bases are TGCGCCAGCAGCCAAGGCGTCGGGGCCTCTAACACTGAAGCTTTCTTT.